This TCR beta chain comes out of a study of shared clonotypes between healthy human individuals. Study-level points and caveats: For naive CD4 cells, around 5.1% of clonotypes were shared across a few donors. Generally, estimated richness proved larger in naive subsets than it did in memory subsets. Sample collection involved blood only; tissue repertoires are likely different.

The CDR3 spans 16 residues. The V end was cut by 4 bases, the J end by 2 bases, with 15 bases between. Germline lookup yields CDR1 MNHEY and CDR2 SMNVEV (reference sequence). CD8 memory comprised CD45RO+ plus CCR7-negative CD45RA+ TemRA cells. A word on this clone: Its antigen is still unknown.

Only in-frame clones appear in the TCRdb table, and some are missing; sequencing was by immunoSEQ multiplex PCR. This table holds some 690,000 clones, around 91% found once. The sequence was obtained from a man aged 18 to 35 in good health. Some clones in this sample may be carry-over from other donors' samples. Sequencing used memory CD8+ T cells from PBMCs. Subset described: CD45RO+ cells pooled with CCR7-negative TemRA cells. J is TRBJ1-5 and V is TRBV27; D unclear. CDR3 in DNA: TGTGCCAGCAGTTCAAGACCTAACGGGGGCAATCAGCCCCAGCATTTT. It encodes CASSSRPNGGNQPQHF.